Sequencing of this T cell receptor beta chain was carried out in a study of CD8+ T cells in alopecia areata. RNA extraction and reverse transcription yielded cDNA as sequencing template. Method: immunoSEQ multiplex PCR; TCRdb's copy keeps in-frame clones and lacks some. The table records about 120,000 clones, roughly two fifths of them present only once. The sequencing input was CD4+ T cells sorted from blood. The TCR comes from a human donor with alopecia areata.

For the CDR3, the DNA is TGTGCCAGCAGACCTAGGGGCGGGGAGCTGTTTTTT. Amino acids: CASRPRGGELFF. V is TRBV6-5 and J is TRBJ2-2; tentative D call: TRBD1 (5 bases). V was shortened by 6 bases and J by 7 bases, with 9 bases between the two germline ends. The CDR3 spans 12 residues. Germline V CDR1 and CDR2: MNHEY, SVGAGI.